Listed here are 31 T cell receptor beta chains from one sample, sequenced in a study of blood T cell repertoires in COVID-19 (dated by TCRdb to 2018 to 2020). Library preparation employed the immunoSEQ multiplex PCR assay. TCRdb obtained this table from immuneACCESS and retained in-frame rearrangements with V and J assigned. These tables miss some clones; where compared with another copy, unresolved V genes account for less than half of the shortfall, and the remainder is unexplained. This sample gives around 170,000 clones in total; approximately 83% of them show up just once. The ten largest clonotypes hold 7.5% to 10% of the sample. Specimen: peripheral blood. These receptors all come from a man between 50 and 59 years old with active or convalescent COVID-19.

The CDR3 nucleotides read TGTGCCAGCAGCCAATCCCGGGACATCCAAGAGACCCAGTACTTC. Translating it yields CASSQSRDIQETQYF. This rearrangement joins TRBV7-9 to TRBJ2-5, with D perhaps TRBD1 (6 bases). In germline, CDR1 is SEHNR, CDR2 FQNEAQ (reference sequence). The CDR3 is 15 amino acids. V lost 5 bases, J lost 1 base, and 14 bases lay in between.

This clone was counted only a few times. V is TRBV25-1 and J is TRBJ1-6, with 9 bases aligning to TRBD1. Germline CDR1 MGHDK, CDR2 SYGVNS. CDR3 length equals 15 residues. V dropped 3 bases and J dropped 9; count of bases not matched to a gene: 6. The CDR3 loop reads CASSESGQGSSPLHF. CDR3 in DNA: TGTGCCAGCAGTGAGTCGGGACAGGGAAGTTCACCCCTCCACTTT.

The chain is built from TRBV19 and TRBJ1-5, with D hard to call. The CDR3 loop spans 15 amino acids. CDR1 and CDR2 (germline): LNHDA, SQIVND (reference sequence). V gave up 4 bases and J gave up 7 bases, with 17 bases separating them. The CDR3 DNA is TGTGCCAGTAGTAAGGGTTTAGGTGAGCGGCAGCCCCAGCATTTT. Translation: CASSKGLGERQPQHF.

This chain links TRBV7-3 with TRBJ2-2, with TRBD2 matching 7 bases. V lost 5 bases to trimming and J lost 3 bases; unmatched junction nucleotides: 9. Germline V gene sequence: CDR1 SGHTA, CDR2 FQGTGA. CDR3 length equals 16 residues. In DNA, the CDR3 is TGTGCCAGCAGCCCGAGGAGCGGGACCTACACCGGGGAGCTGTTTTTT. This gives the protein CASSPRSGTYTGELFF.

The rearrangement links TRBV15 to TRBJ2-7; D unresolved. Trimming removed 0 bases from V and 6 bases from J, with 12 bases in between. There are 14 residues in the CDR3. Germline CDR1 and CDR2: LNHNV and YYDKDF (reference sequence). The CDR3 spells CATSRDRHSGEQYF. CDR3 in DNA: TGTGCCACCAGCAGAGATCGCCATTCGGGCGAGCAGTACTTC.

The chain combines TRBV4-1 with TRBJ1-1; D uncertain. Trimming stripped 3 bases from V and 4 bases from J, with 24 bases between. Looked up from germline, CDR1 is MGHRA and CDR2 is YSYEKL. This CDR3 comprises 18 residues. CDR3 in amino acids: CASSHPLGGNGWITEAFF. The CDR3 DNA reads TGCGCCAGCAGCCACCCTCTGGGAGGGAACGGATGGATCACTGAAGCTTTCTTT.

This sequence joins TRBV5-1 and TRBJ1-1; no clear D gene. This CDR3 spans 13 amino acids. Trimming left V 0 bases short and J 2 bases short, with 5 bases between. Germline CDR1 SGHRS, CDR2 YFSETQ. The CDR3 nucleotides read TGCGCCAGCAGCTTGGTTTTAAACACTGAAGCTTTCTTT. Its protein is CASSLVLNTEAFF.

This clone was detected once. The chain links TRBV5-5 to TRBJ1-2; possibly TRBD1 for D (5 bases). The ends were cut back, 0 bases at V and 4 bases at J, with 10 bases in the middle. This CDR3 is built from 14 residues. The germline V gene has CDR1 SGHKS and CDR2 YYEKEE (reference sequence). The CDR3 protein is CASSLVLGGYGYTF. DNA for the CDR3: TGTGCCAGCAGCTTGGTGTTGGGGGGCTATGGCTACACCTTC.

This chain uses TRBV28 with TRBJ1-5; D call uncertain. CDR1 is MDHEN and CDR2 is SYDVKM in the germline V gene. The CDR3 is 13 amino acids. Trimming left V 7 bases short and J 2 bases short, with 9 bases between. The CDR3 reads CASKRVGNQPQHF. For the CDR3, the DNA is TGTGCCAGCAAGCGGGTTGGCAATCAGCCCCAGCATTTT. The variable domain in full, with the rest retrieved from reference TRBV28 and TRBJ1-5, is DVKVTQSSRYLVKRTGEKVFLECVQDMDHENMFWYRQDPGLGLRLIYFSYDVKMKEKGDIPEGYSVSREKKERFSLILESASTNQTSMYLCASKRVGNQPQHFGDGTRLSIL.

The chain links TRBV12-3 or TRBV12-4 to TRBJ1-2; D unresolved. Trimming took off 10 bases at V and 4 bases at J, with 13 bases between the two ends. The CDR3 has 12 residues. The CDR3 reads CATSEVPYGYTF. The DNA of the CDR3 is TGTGCCACTTCCGAGGTTCCCTATGGCTACACCTTC.

The J gene is TRBJ2-3, the V gene TRBV21-1; the table assigns TRBD1, which was not confirmed against the DNA. TRBV21-1 is noted as a pseudogene. CDR3 length equals 17 residues. The CDR3 protein is CASSTPPQGAGADTQYF. DNA of the CDR3: TGTGCCAGCAGCACCCCGCCACAGGGGGCTGGCGCAGATACGCAGTATTTT.

This chain links TRBV3-1 (or the pseudogene TRBV3-2) with TRBJ2-1; 9 bases align to TRBD1. The CDR3 has 11 residues. With 4 bases clipped from V and 15 bases from J, the junction kept 4 bases outside the gene matches. The germline gives CDR1 LGHDT, CDR2 YNNKEL (reference sequence). The CDR3 loop is CASSLGQGWFF. The CDR3 DNA reads TGTGCCAGCAGCCTTGGACAGGGGTGGTTCTTC.

The chain combines TRBV3-1 (or the pseudogene TRBV3-2) with TRBJ1-1; tentatively, D is TRBD1 (5 bases). CDR3 length: 15 amino acids. The germline V and J ends were trimmed by 5 bases and 1 base, with 14 bases remaining between them. The germline gives CDR1 LGHDT, CDR2 YNNKEL (reference sequence). The CDR3 DNA sequence: TGTGCCAGCAGCTTAAGGGGCAGTAAGAACACTGAAGCTTTCTTT. Its translation is CASSLRGSKNTEAFF.

The chain uses TRBV19 and TRBJ2-7; D is perhaps TRBD1 (6 bases). Deletions cut 3 bases from V and 4 bases from J, with 19 bases between. The CDR3 spans 16 residues. The V gene's germline CDR1 is LNHDA and CDR2 SQIVND (reference sequence). The CDR3 loop is CASSIPLNRVGYEQYF. The CDR3 DNA reads as TGTGCCAGTAGTATTCCCCTTAACAGGGTCGGATACGAGCAGTACTTC.

The gene calls are TRBV4-2 and TRBJ2-1, with D perhaps matching TRBD2 (6 bases). From germline, CDR1 is LGHNA and CDR2 YNFKEQ. The CDR3 length is 15 residues. Trimming shortened V by 4 bases and J by 2 bases, and 12 bases separated the two germline ends. This chain's CDR3 is CASSPSGGTYNEQFF. DNA of the CDR3: TGTGCCAGCAGCCCTTCGGGCGGGACCTACAATGAGCAGTTCTTC.

V gene TRBV7-9 combines with J gene TRBJ1-6; maybe TRBD1 (6 bases). Germline CDR1 SEHNR, CDR2 FQNEAQ (reference sequence). V was trimmed by 5 bases and J by 8 bases, leaving 10 bases between them. This CDR3 spans 13 amino acids. CDR3 sequence (DNA): TGTGCCAGCAGCCGGGACACGGATTCACCCCTCCACTTT. Protein sequence: CASSRDTDSPLHF.

This clone has only one observation. The V call is TRBV7-9, the J call TRBJ1-4, with a weak D call TRBD1 (5 bases). The germline V gene encodes CDR1 SEHNR and CDR2 FQNEAQ (reference sequence). The CDR3 covers 14 residues. V lost 5 bases and J 2 bases, leaving 9 bases between the germline ends. CDR3 sequence reads: CASSPRGTNEKLFF. For the CDR3, the DNA is TGTGCCAGCAGCCCCCGGGGGACTAATGAAAAACTGTTTTTT.

V is TRBV19 and J is TRBJ1-4; D gene ambiguous. V lost 7 bases to trimming and J lost 3 bases, with 12 bases between them. Germline values: CDR1 LNHDA, CDR2 SQIVND (reference sequence). CDR3 size: 14 residues. The CDR3, as DNA: TGTGCCAGTAACGAGGCAGCGGCTAATGAAAAACTGTTTTTT. Amino acids: CASNEAAANEKLFF.

The rearrangement joins TRBV5-4 to TRBJ2-4; 9 nucleotides align to TRBD2. This CDR3 comprises 18 residues. Looked up from germline, CDR1 is SGHNT and CDR2 is YYREEE (reference sequence). Trimming removed 3 bases from V and 7 bases from J; junction bases left unmatched: 17. The CDR3 here is CASSSRTGLAKGSNIQYF. The CDR3, as DNA: TGTGCCAGCAGCTCCAGGACAGGACTAGCGAAAGGTAGTAACATTCAGTACTTC.

V gene TRBV3-1 (or the pseudogene TRBV3-2) combines with J gene TRBJ1-2, with 7 bases fitting TRBD1. The germline V gene has CDR1 LGHDT and CDR2 YNNKEL (reference sequence). This CDR3 comprises 13 residues. V dropped 6 bases and J dropped 4; count of bases not matched to a gene: 5. For the CDR3, the DNA is TGTGCCAGCAGTTCCCGACAGGGCTATGGCTACACCTTC. The encoded protein is CASSSRQGYGYTF.

The chain combines TRBV28 with TRBJ2-7, with D possibly being TRBD1 (5 bases). CDR1 and CDR2 from the germline V gene are MDHEN and SYDVKM. The CDR3 loop spans 14 amino acids. Trimming took 9 bases from V and 0 from J, leaving 15 bases between them. CDR3 sequence reads: CASSYQGRSYEQYF. As DNA, the CDR3 is TGTGCCAGTAGCTACCAGGGCCGCTCCTACGAGCAGTACTTC.

This clone has only a few counts. The chain is built from TRBV7-6 and TRBJ2-7; 7 positions match TRBD1. The CDR3 length is 15 residues. CDR1 SGHVS and CDR2 FNYEAQ come from the germline V gene. J was trimmed by 2 bases and V by 3 bases; bases with no gene match: 7. The CDR3 here is CASSLPGQSPYEQYF. The CDR3 DNA follows: TGTGCCAGCAGCTTGCCGGGACAGTCCCCCTACGAGCAGTACTTC.

The chain carries TRBV29-1 and TRBJ2-1, with 7 bases matching TRBD2. CDR3 length: 11 amino acids. Trimming at V came to 4 bases and at J to 6 bases, leaving 0 bases not matched to a gene. Germline CDR1 SQVTM, CDR2 ANQGSEA. The chain's CDR3 is CSVASGNEQFF. Written as DNA, the CDR3 is TGCAGCGTTGCTAGCGGCAATGAGCAGTTCTTC.

The V call is TRBV18, the J call TRBJ2-1, with 8 nucleotides matching TRBD1. The CDR3 contains 15 residues. Germline assignment: CDR1 KGHSH and CDR2 LQKENI. Losses at the gene ends were 4 bases for V and 6 bases for J; bases not matched to a gene: 8. CDR3 region: CASSLTDRVFNEQFF. DNA of the CDR3: TGTGCCAGCTCACTAACGGACAGGGTATTCAATGAGCAGTTCTTC.

This chain connects TRBV29-1 to TRBJ1-2; TRBD1 matches 7 bases. Germline trimming cut 7 bases from V and 3 bases from J; bases unmatched to any gene: 17. Germline-derived CDR1 and CDR2 are SQVTM and ANQGSEA. There are 16 residues in the CDR3. CDR3 in DNA: TGCAGCGCTCGCCTAGGGACAGCGACGATTGACTATGGCTACACCTTC. This gives the protein CSARLGTATIDYGYTF.

The V gene is TRBV4-2, the J gene TRBJ1-1; TRBD1 matches 7 bases. The CDR3 spans 14 residues. Trimming removed 2 bases from V and 4 bases from J; junction bases left unmatched: 4. Germline CDR1 LGHNA, CDR2 YNFKEQ. The CDR3 DNA follows: TGTGCCAGCAGCCAAAACAGGGGTCGCACTGAAGCTTTCTTT. It specifies CASSQNRGRTEAFF.

The chain links TRBV18 to TRBJ2-5, with 11 bases lining up with TRBD2. The CDR3 spans 17 residues. With V trimmed by 2 bases and J by 4 bases, 9 bases remained unmatched. From germline, CDR1 is KGHSH and CDR2 LQKENI. CDR3 sequence reads: CASSPRTLAGGRETQYF. For the CDR3, the DNA is TGTGCCAGCTCACCAAGGACTCTAGCGGGAGGTCGAGAGACCCAGTACTTC.

This clone was seen a handful of times. The chain couples TRBV18 to TRBJ2-7; the match to TRBD1 covers 9 bases. Germline trimming cut 3 bases from V and 6 bases from J; bases unmatched to any gene: 9. The CDR3 is 15 amino acids. In germline, CDR1 is KGHSH, CDR2 LQKENI. CDR3 sequence reads: CASSPREDRGAEQYF. CDR3 nucleotides: TGTGCCAGCTCACCCCGAGAGGACAGGGGCGCCGAGCAGTACTTC.

The chain combines TRBV7-3 with TRBJ2-3, with D maybe TRBD2 (6 bases). The CDR3 covers 15 residues. Germline lookup yields CDR1 SGHTA and CDR2 FQGTGA. Trimming stripped 2 bases from V and 3 bases from J, with 12 bases between. Here the CDR3 DNA reads TGTGCCAGCAGCTTATCCCCGACTAGGACAGATACGCAGTATTTT. Protein: CASSLSPTRTDTQYF.

The chain couples TRBV18 to TRBJ1-2; 8 nucleotides line up with TRBD1. The length of the CDR3 is 15 residues. Germline-derived CDR1 and CDR2 are KGHSH and LQKENI. The V and J ends lost 2 bases and 2 bases, in that order; junction bases with no gene match: 4. CDR3 nucleotide sequence: TGTGCCAGCTCACCAAGGGGACAGGAAAACTATGGCTACACCTTC. It is translated as CASSPRGQENYGYTF.

The chain is built from TRBV6-2 or TRBV6-3 and TRBJ2-3; D not certain. The CDR3 contains 15 residues. Deletions cut 4 bases from V and 2 bases from J, with 13 bases between. Germline V gene lookup returns CDR1 MNHEY and CDR2 SVGEGT. CDR3 nucleotides: TGTGCCAGCAGTTCTTCTGCCCTATCCACAGATACGCAGTATTTT. Its translation is CASSSSALSTDTQYF.